The sequence of this T cell receptor beta chain was determined in a study of blood T cell repertoires in COVID-19. Per the authors' pipeline: Amplification from reference gene primers served as the basis for estimated nucleated cell counts. Using immunoSEQ multiplex PCR, the repertoire was profiled, and TCRdb retains in-frame clones only, with some absent. V, J and clone size reflect that table, while D and trimming were determined from the DNA. The profile covers about 270,000 clones, with roughly 84% appearing a single time and less than 10% taken by the ten largest. The germline gives CDR1 SQVTM, CDR2 ANQGSEA. The CDR3 consists of 13 residues.

The gene calls are TRBV29-1 and TRBJ1-1; D possibly corresponds to TRBD1 (6 bases). Source material: peripheral blood. The receptor's source is a human donor in a cohort sampled during active COVID-19. The CDR3 region is CTVLGGGNTEAFF. The DNA for the CDR3 is TGCACCGTCCTGGGAGGGGGGAACACTGAAGCTTTCTTT.